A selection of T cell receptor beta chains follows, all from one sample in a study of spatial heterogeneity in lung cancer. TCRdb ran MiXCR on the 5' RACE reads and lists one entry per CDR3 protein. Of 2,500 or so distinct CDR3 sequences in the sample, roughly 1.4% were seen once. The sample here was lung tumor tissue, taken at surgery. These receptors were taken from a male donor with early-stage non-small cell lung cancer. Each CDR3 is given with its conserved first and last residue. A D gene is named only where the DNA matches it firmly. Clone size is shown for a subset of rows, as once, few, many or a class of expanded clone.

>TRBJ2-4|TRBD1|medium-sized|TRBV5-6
TGTGCCAGCAGCGCAGGACAGGGACTTGGAAACATTCAGTACTTC
CASSAGQGLGNIQYF
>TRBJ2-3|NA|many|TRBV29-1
TGCAGCGTTCGCGGACAGGGGACTAGCGCAGATACGCAGTATTTT
CSVRGQGTSADTQYF
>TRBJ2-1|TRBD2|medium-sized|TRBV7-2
TGTGCCAGCAGTCCCAGCGGGGAAAGCTACAATGAGCAGTTCTTC
CASSPSGESYNEQFF
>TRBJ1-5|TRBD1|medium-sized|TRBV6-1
TGTGCCAGTGGACAAGGGGGCGGAGGCAATCAGCCCCAGCATTTT
CASGQGGGGNQPQHF
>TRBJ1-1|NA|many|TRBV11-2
TGTGCCAGCAGCTCGGGACTCCCGGGGACTGAAGCTTTCTTT
CASSSGLPGTEAFF
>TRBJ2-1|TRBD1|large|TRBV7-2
TGTGCCAGCAGCCCGAGGGGGACAGGTTTCGTGAATGAGCAGTTCTTC
CASSPRGTGFVNEQFF
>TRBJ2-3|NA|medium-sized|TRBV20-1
TGCAGTGCTAGATCTGAGGCAGATACGCAGTATTTT
CSARSEADTQYF
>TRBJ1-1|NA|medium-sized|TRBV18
TGTGCCAGTCGCAGGGGCTGGGGTTTCCCTGAAGCTTTCTTT
CASRRGWGFPEAFF
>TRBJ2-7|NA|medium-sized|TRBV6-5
TGTGCCAGCAGTCTGCGGGCGCGGTTCCACGAGCAGTACTTC
CASSLRARFHEQYF
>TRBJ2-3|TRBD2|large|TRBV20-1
TGCAGTGCTAGGGCCTTGCTAGCGGGAGATTTCCGAGGCCAGAATACGCAGTATTTT
CSARALLAGDFRGQNTQYF
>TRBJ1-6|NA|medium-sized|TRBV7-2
TGTGCCAGCAAGCTCCTCTATAATTCACCCCTCCACTTT
CASKLLYNSPLHF
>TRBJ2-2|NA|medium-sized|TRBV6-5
TGTGCCAGCAAGGCAGGGGGGTTGACCGGGGAGCTGTTTTTT
CASKAGGLTGELFF
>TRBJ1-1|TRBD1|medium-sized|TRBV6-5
TGTGCCAGCAGTTACAGGACAGGGTCGACTGAAGCTTTCTTT
CASSYRTGSTEAFF
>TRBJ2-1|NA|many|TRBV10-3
TGTGCCATCAGAAGCGGATACAATGAGCAGTTCTTC
CAIRSGYNEQFF
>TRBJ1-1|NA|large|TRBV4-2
TGTGCCAGCAGCCAAGATGTGGCACAAGCTTTCTTT
CASSQDVAQAFF
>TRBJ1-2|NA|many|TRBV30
TGTGCCTGGAGTGTACAGGCCTATGGCTACACCTTC
CAWSVQAYGYTF
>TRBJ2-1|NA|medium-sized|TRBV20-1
TGCAGTGCTAGAGACTCGGCAACCTACAATGAGCAGTTCTTC
CSARDSATYNEQFF
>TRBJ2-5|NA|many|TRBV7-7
TGTGCCAGCAGCCGACCGGGACTCCAAGAGACCCAGTACTTC
CASSRPGLQETQYF
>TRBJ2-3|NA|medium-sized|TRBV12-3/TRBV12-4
TGTGCCAGCAGTTTAGTCGTGGATACGCAGTATTTT
CASSLVVDTQYF
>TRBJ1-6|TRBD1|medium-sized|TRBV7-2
TGTGCCAGCAGCTCAGGGGGCGGGTCACCCCTCCACTTT
CASSSGGGSPLHF
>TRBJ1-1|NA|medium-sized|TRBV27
TGTGCCAGCAGTTCTCATCCCGCCCGTGGACAGCCTCTGGGAGCTTTCTTT
CASSSHPARGQPLGAFF
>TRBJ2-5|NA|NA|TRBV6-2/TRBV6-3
TGTGCCAGCAGTTATGGGTTTAAAGAGACCCAGTACTTC
CASSYGFKETQYF
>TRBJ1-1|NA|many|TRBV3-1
TGTGCCAGCAGACGCGGAGGAGGGAACACTGAAGCTTTCTTT
CASRRGGGNTEAFF
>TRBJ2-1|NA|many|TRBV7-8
TGTGCCAGCAGCTTAGCGAGCCACAGGTTGGGTGAGCAGTTCTTC
CASSLASHRLGEQFF
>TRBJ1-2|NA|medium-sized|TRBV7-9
TGTGCCAGCAGCTTAGGAGCGGTTAACTATGGCTACACCTTC
CASSLGAVNYGYTF
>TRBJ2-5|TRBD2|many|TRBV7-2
TGTGCCAGCAGCTTTGTAGCGGGGGGGTTAGAGACCCAGTACTTC
CASSFVAGGLETQYF
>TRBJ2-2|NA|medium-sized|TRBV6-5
TGTGCCAGCAGTTACTCAACGGGGCTCCGGAGGGCCGGGGAGCTGTTTTTT
CASSYSTGLRRAGELFF
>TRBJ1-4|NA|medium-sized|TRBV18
TGTGCCAGCTCACCTGTCGAGGATAGAGAACTGTTTTTT
CASSPVEDRELFF
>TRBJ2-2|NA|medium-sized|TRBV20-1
TGCAGTGCTAGAGATAACACCGGGGAGCTGTTTTTT
CSARDNTGELFF
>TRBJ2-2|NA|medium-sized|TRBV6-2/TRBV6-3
TGTGCCAGCAGCCCCGGTTTGGGCACCGGGGAGCTGTTTTTT
CASSPGLGTGELFF
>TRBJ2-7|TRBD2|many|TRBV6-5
TGTGCCAGCAGTTCAGGCGGGGGAGGCTCCTACGAGCAGTACTTC
CASSSGGGGSYEQYF
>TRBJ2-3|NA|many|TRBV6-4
TGTGCCAGCAGTGACTCGCGCCCTTTT
CASSDSRPF
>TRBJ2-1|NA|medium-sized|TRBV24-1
TGTGCCACCGGAGGGCCACTCGATGAGCAGTTCTTC
CATGGPLDEQFF
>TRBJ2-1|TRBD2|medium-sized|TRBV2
TGTGCCAGAGGGGCGAGCGGGGGGGCACTTGAGCAGTTCTTC
CARGASGGALEQFF
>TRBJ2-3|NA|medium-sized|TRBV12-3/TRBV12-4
TGTGCCAGCAGTTTAGCTCCTGTTGATACGCAGTATTTT
CASSLAPVDTQYF
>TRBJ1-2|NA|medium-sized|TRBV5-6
TGTGCCAGCAGCTTGCGAGCCGCGGGGGGCTATGGCTACACCTTC
CASSLRAAGGYGYTF
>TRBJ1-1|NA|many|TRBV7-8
TGTGCCAGCAGCTTATTTTATCCGAACACTGAAGCTTTCTTT
CASSLFYPNTEAFF
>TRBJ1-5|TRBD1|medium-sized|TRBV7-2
TGTGCCAGCAGCGGGGGGACAGGGGGAAGGGCCCAGCATTTT
CASSGGTGGRAQHF
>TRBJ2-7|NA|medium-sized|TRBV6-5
TGTGCCAGCAGTCTTGAGGGGGTATACTCCTACGAGCAGTACTTC
CASSLEGVYSYEQYF
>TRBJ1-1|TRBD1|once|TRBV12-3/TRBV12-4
TGTGAAAGAAGGACAGGGGGCAATGAAGATTTCTTT
CERRTGGNEDFF
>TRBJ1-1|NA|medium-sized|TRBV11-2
TGTGCCAGCAGCCTGGATGGGGGCGCGTACACTGAAGCTTTCTTT
CASSLDGGAYTEAFF
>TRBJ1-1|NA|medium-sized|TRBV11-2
TGTGCCAGCAGCTTTCACCAGAACACTGAAGCTTTCTTT
CASSFHQNTEAFF
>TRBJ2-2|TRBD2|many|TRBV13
TGTGCCAGCAGAAGAGCGGGGGCCAACACCGGGGAGCTGTTTTTT
CASRRAGANTGELFF
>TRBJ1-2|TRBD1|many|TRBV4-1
TGCGCCAGCAGCCAAGGGCAGGGGGAGAACTATGGCTACACCTTC
CASSQGQGENYGYTF
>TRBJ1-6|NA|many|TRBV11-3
TGTGCCAGCAGCTTGAATGATTCACCCCTCCACTTT
CASSLNDSPLHF
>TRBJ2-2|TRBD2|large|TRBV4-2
TGTGCCAGCAGACGCGGGACTAGCGGGAGTTCGGCCGGGGAGCTGTTTTTT
CASRRGTSGSSAGELFF
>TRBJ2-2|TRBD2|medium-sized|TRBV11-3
TGTGCCAGCAGCTTCCAGCAACCGGGACTAGCGGGAGGGAACACCGGGGAGCTGTTTTTT
CASSFQQPGLAGGNTGELFF
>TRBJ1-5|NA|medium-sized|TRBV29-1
TGCAGCGTTCTGGCAGATAGCAATCAGCCCCAGCATTTT
CSVLADSNQPQHF
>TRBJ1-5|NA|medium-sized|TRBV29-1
TGCAGTGCCAGGGCAGGCCTCAATCAGCCCCAGCATTTT
CSARAGLNQPQHF
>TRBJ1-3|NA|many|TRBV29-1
TGCAGCGTTGAACGGGGCGGTGGAAACACCATATATTTT
CSVERGGGNTIYF
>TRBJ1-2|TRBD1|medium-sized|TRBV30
TGTGCCTGGATCCCAGGGGGGCTTGGCTATGGCTACACCTTC
CAWIPGGLGYGYTF
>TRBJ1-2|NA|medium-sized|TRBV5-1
TGCGCCAGCAGCTTGGGGGGGCCCCAACCAACTGCTAACTATGGCTACACCTTC
CASSLGGPQPTANYGYTF
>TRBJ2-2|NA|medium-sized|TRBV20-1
TGCAGTGCTTTTAGGGTGTTGACCGGGGAGCTGTTTTTT
CSAFRVLTGELFF
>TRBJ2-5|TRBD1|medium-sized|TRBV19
TGTGCCAGTAGTATGGGGTCTAGAGGGACAGAAGAGACCCAGTACTTC
CASSMGSRGTEETQYF
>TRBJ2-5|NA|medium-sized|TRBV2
TGTGCCAGCAGTGAAATTGGTAAACTTCAAGAGACCCAGTACTTC
CASSEIGKLQETQYF